This T cell receptor beta chain was captured by sequencing in a study of T cells in Graves' hyperthyroidism and ophthalmopathy (dated by TCRdb to the late 2010s). Study-wide context: Peripheral blood was sampled at the time of initial diagnosis, prior to any treatment. A discovery cohort of about a hundred patients, approximately 45 with Graves' ophthalmopathy and approximately 57 with stable Graves' hyperthyroidism, was used to find distinguishing TCR V-J signatures. Whether ophthalmopathy could be predicted prospectively was tested in an independent validation cohort made up of 18 to 20 hyperthyroidism patients plus 17 patients who later progressed to ophthalmopathy. The approximately 100 discovery patients were divided at random into training and test sets in a 7:3 ratio. The study also compared thyroid tissue and blood T-cell repertoires from five or six Graves' hyperthyroidism patients. After blood sampling, hyperthyroidism patients were treated with methimazole at a starting dose of 30 mg daily, and ophthalmopathy patients were treated with high-dose intravenous methylprednisolone. TCR Vbeta CDR3 sequencing of roughly 140 peripheral blood samples (approximately 44 ophthalmopathy, 75 to 80 hyperthyroidism and approximately 17 progressor patients) is reported in the paper. The research as a whole found: No statistical method was used to fix the sample size in advance, and group allocation was not hidden from the investigators. A 13 V-J signature model separated ophthalmopathy from stable hyperthyroidism, with around 91% sensitivity and about 81% specificity in cross-validation and 80%/75% in testing. In validation, the model predicted progression to ophthalmopathy a median of roughly 6.5 months before onset, with roughly 70% sensitivity and about 72% specificity. Most expanded thyroid clonotypes (frequency above 0.001) were also detected in blood, suggesting blood repertoires may reflect thyroid immune responses.

The TCR beta CDR3 regions were amplified from the RNA transcripts. A first-round RT-PCR of the TCR CDR3 used the HTBI primer set with the Qiagen OneStep RT-PCR kit. Libraries were constructed in a second round of multiplex PCR, after which size selection and purification were performed. Libraries were sequenced paired-end with 100 bp reads on an Illumina HiSeq2000. The paper's processing steps were these. SOAPnuke was used to process the raw data, removing reads that contained adapters or uncalled bases, had a mean Phred below 15, or lacked an exact match to the constant primer or identifier. COPE v1.2.5 was used to merge the high-quality paired reads, and each unique nucleotide sequence was defined as a clonotype. Clonotypes were aligned to IMGT TRBV, TRBD and TRBJ reference segments using MiTCR v1.1. Only V-J combinations with frequency above 0.0001, covering about 99% of repertoires, were analysed. The TCS score was defined as F50 (clonal expansion) divided by E x V (chaos), with BLOSUM62-based TCRdist calculated between CDR3 peptides within each V-J. Welch's t-statistics and random forest reduced 450 to 600 V-J features to under 15, which were used in a naive Bayes classifier (R e1071). TCRdb itself trimmed the public reads at Q25 with fastp, ran MiXCR and retained productive beta chains. CDR3 protein sequences are deduplicated, and each keeps its most common genes and DNA. The authors' filters were not applied to this entry. Present in this sample are about 250,000 distinct CDR3 sequences, approximately 23% of which were seen just once. The top ten hold around 60% of the sample.

Ophthalmopathy patients had moderately to severely active disease, with a Clinical Activity Score of 3 or more, a NOSPECS grade of 4 or more, and a disease duration of less than 3 months. Patients with uncontrolled infections, other autoimmune diseases, pregnancy or lactation were excluded. Clinical symptoms, serum thyroxine and TRAb, thyroid ultrasound, and orbital computed tomography formed the basis for the diagnoses. PBMCs were separated from roughly 9.3 ml of fresh peripheral blood using Ficoll-Paque density gradient centrifugation. Total RNA was extracted using Trizol reagent, and RNA quality was assessed on an Agilent 2100 Bioanalyzer. This clonotype was seen just once. Its target antigen remains unknown. Base qualities are not provided; no much larger clone lies one nucleotide away. A single read constitutes weak evidence. The germline V gene (reference sequence) yields LNHDA for CDR1 and SQIVND for CDR2. Unmatched junction bases come to 2, with V trimmed by 3 bases and J by 0 bases. Spanning cysteine to phenylalanine, the CDR3 consists of 15 amino acids. The DNA shown is the 45-base CDR3, in frame from base 1.

Material: blood. The chain couples TRBV19 to TRBJ2-7, and 10 junctional nucleotides match TRBD2. The source of this sequence is a man aged 25-45 years with Graves' ophthalmopathy. The CDR3 region has the sequence CASSMASGSSYEQYF. The nucleotide sequence reads as follows: TGTGCCAGTAGTATGGCTAGCGGGAGCTCCTACGAGCAGTACTTC.